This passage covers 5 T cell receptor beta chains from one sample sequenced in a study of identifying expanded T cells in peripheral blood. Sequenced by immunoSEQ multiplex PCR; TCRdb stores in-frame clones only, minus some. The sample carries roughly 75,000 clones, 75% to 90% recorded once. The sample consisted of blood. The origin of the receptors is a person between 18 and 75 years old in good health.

The CDR3 DNA reads as TGTGCCAGTAGTATGTATGGTGGGAACTACGAGCAGTACTTC. Amino acid sequence: CASSMYGGNYEQYF. The chain employs TRBV19 and TRBJ2-7; D is unclear. The V gene's germline CDR1 is LNHDA and CDR2 SQIVND (reference sequence). Deletions cut 3 bases from V and 3 bases from J, with 12 bases between. This CDR3 spans 14 amino acids.

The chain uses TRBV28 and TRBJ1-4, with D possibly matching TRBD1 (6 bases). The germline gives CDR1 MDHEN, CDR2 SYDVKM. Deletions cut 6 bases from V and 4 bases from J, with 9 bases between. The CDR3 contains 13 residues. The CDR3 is CASRTGLNEKLFF. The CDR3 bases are TGTGCCAGCAGGACAGGTCTTAATGAAAAACTGTTTTTT.

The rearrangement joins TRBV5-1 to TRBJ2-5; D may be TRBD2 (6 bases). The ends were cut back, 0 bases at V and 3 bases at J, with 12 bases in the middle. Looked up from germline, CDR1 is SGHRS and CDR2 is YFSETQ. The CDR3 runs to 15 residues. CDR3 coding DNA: TGCGCCAGCAGCTTGGTCTCCGCTAGCGAAGAGACCCAGTACTTC. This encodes CASSLVSASEETQYF.

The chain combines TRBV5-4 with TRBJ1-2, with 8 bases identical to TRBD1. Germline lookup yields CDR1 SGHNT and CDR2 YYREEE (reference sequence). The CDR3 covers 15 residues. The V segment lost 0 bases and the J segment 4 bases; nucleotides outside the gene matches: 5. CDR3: CASSLADRVPYGYTF. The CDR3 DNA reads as TGTGCCAGCAGCTTGGCGGACAGGGTGCCCTATGGCTACACCTTC. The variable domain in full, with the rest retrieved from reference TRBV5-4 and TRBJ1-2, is ETGVTQSPTHLIKTRGQQVTLRCSSQSGHNTVSWYQQALGQGPQFIFQYYREEENGRGNFPPRFSGLQFPNYSSELNVNALELDDSALYLCASSLADRVPYGYTFGSGTRLTVV.

CDR3 DNA sequence: TGTGCCAGTAGTAGATTCAGGGAAACCGGGGAGCTGTTTTTT. As protein: CASSRFRETGELFF. V gene TRBV19 combines with J gene TRBJ2-2; a weak D match, TRBD1 (5 bases). In germline, CDR1 is LNHDA, CDR2 SQIVND (reference sequence). The V and J ends lost 4 bases and 5 bases respectively, with 11 bases between them. The CDR3 totals 14 residues.